This T cell receptor beta chain comes out of a study of CD8+CD57+ T cells in acquired aplastic anemia (dated by TCRdb to 2017 to 2018). Turning to the overall study: On average, sorted CD4+ and CD8+ cells yielded around 3.1 ug of extracted DNA, with a range of about 0.17 to 27.4 ug. Mean read counts for healthy donor samples were 8.5 million to 10.8 million for CD4+ cells and 11.0 million for CD8+ cells.

V is clipped by 8 bases and J by 2 bases, and the sequence between their germline boundaries is 9 bases long. From its cysteine to its phenylalanine, the CDR3 spans 13 amino acids. Only the CDR3 portion is preserved as DNA: 39 bases, with reading frame beginning at the first base. Reading the germline V gene gives CDR1 KGHDR and CDR2 SFDVKD. TCR beta VDJ combination and CDR3 sequence profiling used genomic DNA as the template. TCR repertoire sequencing was run on an Illumina HiSeq 2000. The paper's processing steps were these. Repertoire assessment relied on Simpson's diversity index, CDR3 size and DJ length profiles, and TRBV/TRBJ rearrangement plots. Whichever DNA sequence was most abundant in the deep sequencing data was defined as the immunodominant clone. CDR3 amino acid sequences were screened for sharing across subjects and were compared with published repertoires and the VDJdb database. TCRdb reprocessing: public reads trimmed at Q25 with fastp, clones called with MiXCR, in-frame beta chains kept. Each entry is one CDR3 protein sequence, shown with its most common DNA and genes. These V and J calls originate from TCRdb's pipeline instead of the authors' own analysis. The sample includes some 44,000 distinct CDR3 sequences, with 65% to 70% observed a single time. About 22% of the sample lies in the top ten.

This clonotype showed up just once. Its antigen has not been determined. The record has no base qualities; no much larger clone is one base away. Evidence from a single read is weak. In this study, sorted CD4+ and CD8+ T cells from the blood of healthy subjects and of severe aplastic anemia patients had their TCR repertoires deep-sequenced. Ficoll-Paque density gradient centrifugation was used to isolate peripheral blood mononuclear cells. Before DNA was extracted, CD4+ and CD8+ T cells were sorted using either FACS or magnetic beads. General conclusions and limits of the study: Patients and healthy controls showed no significant difference in CD8+ Simpson's diversity (P=0.060). Although 25 to 30 CD8+ CDR3 sequences were shared by patients and controls, these sequences appeared highly expressed in patients and within the immunodominant clones of patients.

The sequencing sample was made of sorted CD4+, CD8+, or CD8+CD57+ T cells (not recorded which) from PBMCs. The receptor's source is a human donor in good health, serving as a control. The sequence joins TRBV24-1 to TRBJ1-3, with the D gene uncertain. The CDR3 is CATTDPTGNTIYF. The sequence in DNA is TGTGCCACCACCGACCCTACTGGAAACACCATATATTTT.